This T cell receptor beta chain was documented in a study of T cells in localized non-small cell lung cancer. Here immunoSEQ multiplex PCR was the method, and the copy in TCRdb shows in-frame clones only, minus some. The sample records tens of thousands of clones, roughly 90% being singletons. General observations from the study: Appearing in adjacent lung were a median about 59 of the top 100 tumor clones.

V gave up 8 bases and J gave up 7 bases, with 14 bases separating them. This CDR3 region has 12 residues. Per the germline V gene, CDR1 is MNHEY and CDR2 is SMNVEV (reference sequence). Only a few counts were recorded for this clone. The antigen remains unidentified. The TCR comes from a male donor aged 60 or over with stage II lung adenocarcinoma. This rearrangement joins TRBV27 to TRBJ2-5; D is perhaps TRBD1 (6 bases). The sequences come from peripheral blood mononuclear cells, collected before any cancer treatment. The CDR3 region is CASPGQTGTQYF. CDR3 bases: TGTGCCAGCCCGGGACAAACGGGGACCCAGTACTTC.